This TCR beta chain was documented in a study of CD8 T cells in Susac syndrome. The authors reverse transcribed about 0.45 to 1 ug RNA with random hexamers. TCRdb re-derived calls from the immunoSEQ multiplex PCR reads in MiXCR, one entry per CDR3 protein. This sample has 95,000 to 150,000 distinct CDR3 sequences, with under 96% found just once. This CDR3 comprises 15 residues. Trimming took 7 bases from V and 6 from J; bases not matched to a gene: 12. Only one count was recorded for this clonotype. The chain couples TRBV12-3 or TRBV12-4 to TRBJ2-1; 7 bases agree with TRBD2. The origin of this receptor is a human donor with Susac syndrome. The sequenced sample was CD4+ T cells from PBMCs. This CDR3 reads CASTLRGLYLNEQFF. The CDR3 region has the DNA TGTGCCAGCACTCTTCGGGGACTATATCTCAATGAGCAGTTCTTC.